The subject of this entry is one T cell receptor beta chain. The target antigen is unknown. This sample is drawn from a study of CXCR3-negative and CXCR3-positive naive CD8 T cells. Libraries of TRB cDNA were made by 5' RACE and carried UMIs. Reanalyzing the 5' RACE reads, TCRdb keeps one entry per CDR3 protein, without DNA. Its table records about 130,000 distinct CDR3 sequences. General study results and limits: Naive CXCR3-negative cells resembled naive CXCR3-positive cells in TRBV-TRBJ usage; memory cells differed. More hydrophobic TRB CDR3s were found in CXCR3-positive naive cells than in CXCR3-negative naive cells. The level of CXCR3 expression partially decreased after cryopreservation; the majority of assays used fresh PBMCs.

The CDR3 is 14 residues long. Germline CDR1 is SQVTM and CDR2 is ANQGSEA. With around 290,000 cells each, the CD8+ T cell subsets were individually sorted in triplicate. The sequenced sample consisted of naive CXCR3+ CD8+ T cells from blood. The subset: CD45RO-CCR7+CD27+CD95- naive CD8+ T cells expressing CXCR3 (TNR3+). The gene calls are TRBV29-1 and TRBJ1-1. This clonotype was sampled from a human donor in good health. Some clones in this sample may be carry-over from other donors' samples. Here the CDR3 reads CSVEAYGENTQAFF.